A single sample gave rise to the 6 T cell receptor beta chains below, sequenced in a study of T cells in women clearing cervical HPV infection. Here immunoSEQ multiplex PCR was the method, and the copy in TCRdb shows in-frame clones only, minus some. The table counts about 30,000 clones; about 4.5% lies in the top ten. Specimen: blood buffy coat. All receptors derive from a woman between 18 and 75 years old with a cervical HPV16 infection that either progressed to CIN3+ or cleared (not recorded which).

To note about this clone: The read ends 3 residues shy of where the CDR3 ends; the end is completed using the germline J gene. The genes are TRBV18 and TRBJ1-2, with 8 positions matching TRBD1. The J segment lost 2 bases and the V segment lost 2 bases, leaving 13 bases of the junction unmatched. The CDR3 is 18 amino acids. Germline V gene lookup returns CDR1 KGHSH and CDR2 LQKENI. The CDR3 bases that were read are TGTGCCAGCTCACCAGGGGACAGGAGGAGAAGTAAGAACTATGGC. It encodes CASSPGDRRRSKNYG. The CDR3 in its entirety is CASSPGDRRRSKNYGYTF.

In regard to this clone: The read gets to within 3 residues of the CDR3 end, and the germline J gene fills in the rest. The V and J genes are TRBV25-1 and TRBJ2-5; TRBD1 might be the D (5 bases). With 4 bases removed from V and 2 bases from J, the gap between germline ends came to 11 bases. The CDR3 contains 14 residues. Looked up from germline, CDR1 is MGHDK and CDR2 is SYGVNS. The CDR3 DNA, read in part, is TGTGCCAGCAGTGCCCAGGGTTCTCAAGAGACC. The encoded protein is CASSAQGSQET. The full CDR3 sequence reads CASSAQGSQETQYF.

Turning to this clone: Read data end 3 residues before the CDR3 end; the end is taken from the germline J gene. The V gene is TRBV10-3, the J gene TRBJ2-7; 9 bases are a match to TRBD1. Germline assignment: CDR1 ENHRY and CDR2 SYGVKD. V gave up 8 bases and J gave up 5 bases; unmatched junction bases: 10. The CDR3 is made up of 14 amino acids. The covered CDR3 bases are TGTGCCATCGGGCCAGGGACAGGGCCCAACGAG. It is translated as CAIGPGTGPNE. The complete CDR3 protein is CAIGPGTGPNEQYF.

In the case of this clone: The CDR3 end is not reached by the read, which stops 3 residues before it; the germline J gene fills it in. The chain carries TRBV18 and TRBJ2-1; TRBD2 aligns across 7 bases. The CDR3 totals 15 residues. CDR1 is KGHSH, CDR2 LQKENI, per germline. J lost 8 bases, V lost 2 bases, and 9 bases had no gene match. This CDR3 reads CASSPGGSALDEQFF. The DNA read from the CDR3 is TGTGCCAGCTCACCAGGCGGGAGCGCTCTCGATGAG.

The CDR3 here is CAWSAQGDQPQHF. CDR3 bases read: TGTGCCTGGAGTGCGCAGGGGGATCAGCCC. This rearrangement joins TRBV30 to TRBJ1-5; 7 nucleotides align to TRBD1. The CDR3 end lies 3 residues beyond the end of the read and is filled in from the germline J gene. The trim removed 1 base at V and 5 bases at J, leaving 2 bases unmatched. The CDR3 extends over 13 amino acids. Germline-derived CDR1 and CDR2 are GTSNPN and SVGIG (reference sequence).

Comments on this clone: Read data end 3 residues before the CDR3 end; the end is taken from the germline J gene. The chain joins TRBV20-1 to TRBJ2-3, with D possibly being TRBD1 (5 bases). The germline V gene has CDR1 DFQATT and CDR2 SNEGSKA (reference sequence). There are 14 residues in the CDR3. The chain's CDR3 is CSAFETDRQETQYF. The sequenced part of the CDR3 DNA is TGCAGTGCGTTTGAGACAGATAGGCAAGAGACG.